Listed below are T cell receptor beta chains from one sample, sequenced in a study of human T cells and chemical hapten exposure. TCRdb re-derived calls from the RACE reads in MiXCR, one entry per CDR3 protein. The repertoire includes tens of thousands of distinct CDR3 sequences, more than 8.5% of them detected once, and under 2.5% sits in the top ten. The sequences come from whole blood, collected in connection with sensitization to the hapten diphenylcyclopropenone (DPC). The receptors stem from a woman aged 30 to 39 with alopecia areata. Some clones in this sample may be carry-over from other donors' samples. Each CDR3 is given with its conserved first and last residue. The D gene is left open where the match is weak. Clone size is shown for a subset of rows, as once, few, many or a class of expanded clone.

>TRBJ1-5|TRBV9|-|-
TGTGCCAGCAGCCAACGTGATAGACTCCCGGAGCCCCAGCATTTT
CASSQRDRLPEPQHF
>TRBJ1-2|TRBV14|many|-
TGTGCCAGCAGCCAAGTGGAAAACTATGGCTACACCTTC
CASSQVENYGYTF
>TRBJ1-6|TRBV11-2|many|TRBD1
TGTGCCAGCAGCATCTCTCACAGGGGCTCACCCCTCCACTTT
CASSISHRGSPLHF
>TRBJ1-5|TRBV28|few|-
TGTGCCAGCAGTCCGACGTATCAGCCCCAGCATTTT
CASSPTYQPQHF
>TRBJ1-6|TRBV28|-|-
TGTGCCAGCAGTTTGTCAGACTCGACACCCCTCCACTTT
CASSLSDSTPLHF
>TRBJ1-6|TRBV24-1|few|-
TGTGCCACCAGTGATCAGGATTCACCCCTCCACTTT
CATSDQDSPLHF
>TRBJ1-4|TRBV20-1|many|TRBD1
TGCAGTGCTAACGACAGGGGAACTAATGAAAAACTGTTTTTT
CSANDRGTNEKLFF
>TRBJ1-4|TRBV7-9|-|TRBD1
TGTGCCAGCAGCCCCAGATCAAGACAGGGTACCGGTAATGAAAAACTGTTTTTT
CASSPRSRQGTGNEKLFF
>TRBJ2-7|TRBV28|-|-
TGTGCCAGCAGTAGCGGAGGAGATTGGTCCGAGCAGTACTTC
CASSSGGDWSEQYF
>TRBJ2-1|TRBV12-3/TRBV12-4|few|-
TGTGCCAGCAGTTTGGCCCCCAGGTCCTACAATGAGCAGTTCTTC
CASSLAPRSYNEQFF
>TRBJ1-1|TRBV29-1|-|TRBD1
TGCAGCGTAACGACAGGGGGGGACACTGAAGCTTTCTTT
CSVTTGGDTEAFF